This is a list of T cell receptor beta chains from one sample in a study of shared clonotypes between healthy human individuals. Using immunoSEQ multiplex PCR, the repertoire was profiled, and TCRdb retains in-frame clones only, with some absent. This sample has some 1 million clones; 75% occur once, and the top ten carry approximately 1.5%. The sequenced material came from memory CD4+ T cells sorted from blood. These receptors were obtained from a man between 18 and 35 years old in good health. CDR3s include the opening cysteine and the closing phenylalanine or tryptophan. A D gene is named only where the DNA matches it firmly. Part of the rows lack a size; the others show once, few, many or a class for expanded clones.

few	TRBV6-5	TRBJ2-3	TRBD2	TGTGCCTCCCGGCCAGGACTAGCGACAGATACGCAGTATTTT	CASRPGLATDTQYF
-	TRBV7-2	TRBJ2-3	-	TGTGCCAGCAGCTTAGCCAACCTGGGCACAGATACGCAGTATTTT	CASSLANLGTDTQYF
-	TRBV2	TRBJ1-4	-	TGTGCCAGCAGTCCGGAGCGGGGGGCCTTCGAAAAACTGTTTTTT	CASSPERGAFEKLFF
-	TRBV7-9	TRBJ2-3	TRBD2	TGTGCCAGCAGCCCCGGGACTACCTCTTACACAGATACGCAGTATTTT	CASSPGTTSYTDTQYF
-	TRBV11-2	TRBJ2-6	TRBD2	TGTGCCAGCAGCTCGAGAGCGGGGGGGAGCTCTGGGGCCAACGTCCTGACTTTC	CASSSRAGGSSGANVLTF
-	TRBV27	TRBJ2-7	-	TGTGCCAGCAGTCGACGGAGGGAATACGAGCAGTACTTC	CASSRRREYEQYF
once	TRBV19	TRBJ2-7	-	TGTGCCAGTAGAGAAGACAGAAACTACGAGCAGTACTTC	CASREDRNYEQYF
-	TRBV13	TRBJ2-1	TRBD2	TGTGCCAGCAGCCGTACTAGCGCGAATGAGCAGTTCTTC	CASSRTSANEQFF
-	TRBV20-1	TRBJ1-5	-	TGCAGTGCTAGGACAGTCAAGACCCAGCATTTT	CSARTVKTQHF
few	TRBV25-1	TRBJ1-2	-	TGTGCCAGCAGTGAATTTGGCCTTTTGAAGGGCTACACCTTC	CASSEFGLLKGYTF
-	TRBV6-5	TRBJ2-3	-	TGTGCCAGCACTAGAGGGGATACGCAGTATTTT	CASTRGDTQYF
many	TRBV6-1	TRBJ2-7	TRBD2	TGTGCCAGCAGTGGGGAGGGGCCGACCTACGAGCAGTACTTC	CASSGEGPTYEQYF
-	TRBV5-5	TRBJ2-7	TRBD1	TGTGCCAGCAGCTGGACAGGGGGTCCCTACGAGCAGTACTTC	CASSWTGGPYEQYF
-	TRBV7-2	TRBJ1-6	-	TGTGCCAGCAGCTTAATGCTGAATAATTCACCCCTCCACTTT	CASSLMLNNSPLHF
-	TRBV12-5	TRBJ2-1	-	TGTGCTAGTGGTTCACGGACAGAAAGCTCCTACAATGAGCAGTTCTTC	CASGSRTESSYNEQFF
-	TRBV30	TRBJ2-2	-	TGTGCCTGGAGGGCAGGGCAGGTGCTCAACACCGGGGAGCTGTTTTTT	CAWRAGQVLNTGELFF
-	TRBV5-1	TRBJ2-7	-	TGCGCCAGCAGCTTGACTGAGGCCTCCTACGAGCAGTACTTC	CASSLTEASYEQYF
once	TRBV6-1	TRBJ1-5	-	TGTGCCAGCAGTGAAGCTCGGAGCAATCAGCCCCAGCATTTT	CASSEARSNQPQHF
-	TRBV18	TRBJ2-5	-	TGTGCCAGCTCGGAAACCCTCCAAGAAACCCAGTACTTC	CASSETLQETQYF
-	TRBV28	TRBJ2-7	-	TGTGCCAGCAGTTTTCCGATGAGTTGGGGGGCCCCCTCCTACGAGCAGTACTTC	CASSFPMSWGAPSYEQYF
-	TRBV28	TRBJ2-2	TRBD1	TGTGCCAGCAGTTTACCGGACAGGTTCAACACCGGGGAGCTGTTTTTT	CASSLPDRFNTGELFF
-	TRBV10-1	TRBJ1-6	TRBD1	TGCGCCAGCAGTACAGGGGGTGGTAATTCACCCCTCCACTTT	CASSTGGGNSPLHF
once	TRBV28	TRBJ2-5	-	TGTGCCAGCAGTTGGGGGGATCGGGAGACCCAGTACTTC	CASSWGDRETQYF